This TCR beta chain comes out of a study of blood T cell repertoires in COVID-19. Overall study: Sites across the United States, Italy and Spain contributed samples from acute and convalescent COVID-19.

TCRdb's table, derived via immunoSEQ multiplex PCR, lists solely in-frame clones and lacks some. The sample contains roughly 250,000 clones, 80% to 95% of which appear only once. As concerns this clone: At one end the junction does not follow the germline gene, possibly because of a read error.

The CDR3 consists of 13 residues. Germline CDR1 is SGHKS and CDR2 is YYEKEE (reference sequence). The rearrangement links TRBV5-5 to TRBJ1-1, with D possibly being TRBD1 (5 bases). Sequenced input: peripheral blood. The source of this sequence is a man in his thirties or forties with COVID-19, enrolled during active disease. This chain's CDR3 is CASRLDIFAEAFF. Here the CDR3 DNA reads TGTGCCAGCAGGTTGGACATATTCGCTGAAGCTTTCTTT.